A selection of T cell receptor beta chains follows, all from one sample in a study of T-cell memory formation after mild COVID-19. TCRdb independently ran MiXCR on the 5' RACE reads; one entry per CDR3 protein. Of roughly 600,000 distinct CDR3 sequences in the sample, over 15% are singletons; the top ten hold more than 10%. The source material was PBMCs or a T cell subset sorted from them (not recorded which). The receptors were sampled from an adult woman who had mild COVID-19 (a few samples of this study predate the infection). Cell type and time point are not known. Both conserved end residues are part of each CDR3. A D gene is named only where the DNA matches it firmly. Expanded clones are given a class, and other clones once, few, many or no size at all.

CASSQDSGGPRETQYF	TGTGCCAGCAGCCAAGATAGCGGGGGGCCGCGGGAGACCCAGTACTTC	few	TRBD2	TRBV14	16	TRBJ2-5
CASSRGASGGASRETQYF	TGTGCCAGCAGCCGCGGGGCTAGCGGGGGGGCGAGTCGAGAGACCCAGTACTTC	many	TRBD2	TRBV7-3	18	TRBJ2-5
CASRPPGQTNTGELFF	TGTGCCAGCAGACCGCCCGGACAGACGAACACCGGGGAGCTGTTTTTT	many	.	TRBV14	16	TRBJ2-2
CASSFTGPLYNEQFF	TGTGCCAGCAGCTTTACCGGCCCTCTCTACAATGAGCAGTTCTTC	.	.	TRBV7-9	15	TRBJ2-1
CASSPTGNEAFF	TGTGCCAGCAGTCCGACGGGGAATGAAGCTTTCTTT	once	.	TRBV12-3/TRBV12-4	12	TRBJ1-1
CASSPRIGMENSPLHF	TGCGCCAGCAGCCCCCGAATAGGAATGGAAAATTCACCCCTCCACTTT	many	.	TRBV5-1	16	TRBJ1-6
CASGQGSSNSPLHF	TGCGCCAGTGGACAGGGGAGCTCTAATTCACCCCTCCACTTT	few	TRBD1	TRBV5-1	14	TRBJ1-6
CASSYGTIGNTIYF	TGTGCCAGCAGTTATGGGACGATCGGAAACACCATATATTTT	.	.	TRBV3-1	14	TRBJ1-3
CSAPIRGVGTEAFF	TGCAGTGCGCCGATAAGGGGCGTCGGGACTGAAGCTTTCTTT	.	.	TRBV20-1	14	TRBJ1-1
CSVDSSYNEQFF	TGCAGCGTTGATAGCTCCTACAATGAGCAGTTCTTC	.	.	TRBV29-1	12	TRBJ2-1
CASSEWQGSGNTIYF	TGTGCCAGCAGTGAATGGCAGGGCTCTGGAAACACCATATATTTT	few	.	TRBV2	15	TRBJ1-3
CASSFSTGGDYGYTF	TGTGCCAGCAGCTTTTCGACAGGGGGCGACTATGGCTACACCTTC	few	TRBD1	TRBV9	15	TRBJ1-2
CASSQRGGPIGELFF	TGTGCCAGCAGTCAGCGGGGGGGGCCCATCGGGGAGCTGTTTTTT	few	TRBD2	TRBV11-2	15	TRBJ2-2
CSLTIDYNEQFF	TGCAGCCTAACGATAGACTACAATGAGCAGTTCTTC	.	.	TRBV29-1	12	TRBJ2-1
CASSLGGGAQETQYF	TGTGCCAGCAGTTTAGGCGGGGGGGCCCAAGAGACCCAGTACTTC	many	TRBD2	TRBV12-3/TRBV12-4	15	TRBJ2-5
CASPAGTGSYEQYF	TGTGCCAGCCCCGCCGGGACAGGGTCCTACGAGCAGTACTTC	.	TRBD1	TRBV2	14	TRBJ2-7
CASSPRDGITDTQYF	TGTGCCAGCAGCCCCCGGGACGGCATCACAGATACGCAGTATTTT	.	.	TRBV12-3/TRBV12-4	15	TRBJ2-3
CSARDWPASNEQFF	TGCAGTGCTAGAGATTGGCCCGCCTCCAATGAGCAGTTCTTC	few	.	TRBV20-1	14	TRBJ2-1
CASSLGEPNTEAFF	TGTGCCAGCAGTTTGGGAGAACCAAACACTGAAGCTTTCTTT	once	.	TRBV12-3/TRBV12-4	14	TRBJ1-1
CASRGRLAGYEQYF	TGTGCCAGCAGGGGACGACTAGCGGGATACGAGCAGTACTTC	few	.	TRBV21-1	14	TRBJ2-7
CASSFRDRQYEQYF	TGCGCCAGCAGCTTCCGGGACAGACAGTACGAGCAGTACTTC	few	TRBD1	TRBV5-1	14	TRBJ2-7
CSARRWGTGITSNQPQHF	TGCAGTGCCCGTAGATGGGGGACAGGGATTACCAGCAATCAGCCCCAGCATTTT	.	TRBD1	TRBV20-1	18	TRBJ1-5
CASRHQGRGETQYF	TGTGCCAGCAGACATCAGGGGAGGGGAGAGACCCAGTACTTC	few	.	TRBV12-3/TRBV12-4	14	TRBJ2-5
CSARHSDSTDTQYF	TGCAGTGCTAGACATAGCGATTCCACAGATACGCAGTATTTT	few	.	TRBV20-1	14	TRBJ2-3
CASPLGGQLNEKLFF	TGTGCCAGCCCACTAGGCGGACAGCTTAATGAAAAACTGTTTTTT	.	.	TRBV5-5	15	TRBJ1-4
CASSVGSSGLLSSYNEQFF	TGTGCCAGCAGCGTAGGTAGTAGCGGGCTCCTTAGCTCCTACAATGAGCAGTTCTTC	.	TRBD2	TRBV9	19	TRBJ2-1
CDWSPNTEAFF	TGTGACTGGAGTCCGAACACTGAAGCTTTCTTT	.	.	TRBV30	11	TRBJ1-1
CASSSTGTGRSYNEQFF	TGTGCCAGCAGTTCTACCGGGACAGGGCGCTCCTACAATGAGCAGTTCTTC	.	TRBD1	TRBV6-2/TRBV6-3	17	TRBJ2-1
CAWREGLQLAKNIQYF	TGTGCCTGGAGGGAGGGACTTCAGTTAGCCAAAAACATTCAGTACTTC	.	.	TRBV30	16	TRBJ2-4
CASSQEGLAGATQYF	TGTGCCAGCAGCCAAGAGGGACTAGCGGGAGCTACGCAGTATTTT	.	TRBD2	TRBV4-2	15	TRBJ2-3
CASSLAGGDTDTQYF	TGTGCCAGCAGCTTAGCGGGAGGGGACACAGATACGCAGTATTTT	many	TRBD2	TRBV7-9	15	TRBJ2-3
CASSYGSASTGELFF	TGTGCCAGCAGTTACGGTAGCGCAAGCACCGGGGAGCTGTTTTTT	.	.	TRBV6-6	15	TRBJ2-2
CASSSGLAGESDTQYF	TGTGCCAGCAGCTCGGGACTAGCGGGAGAGTCAGATACGCAGTATTTT	few	TRBD2	TRBV11-3	16	TRBJ2-3
CASSQDWTSGIYEQYF	TGTGCCAGCAGCCAAGATTGGACTAGCGGGATCTACGAGCAGTACTTC	few	TRBD2	TRBV3-1	16	TRBJ2-7
CATSDTGRADTQYF	TGTGCCACCAGTGATACCGGCCGGGCAGATACGCAGTATTTT	few	.	TRBV24-1	14	TRBJ2-3
CASSPLDRGPDTQYF	TGTGCCAGCTCACCACTGGACAGGGGCCCAGATACGCAGTATTTT	few	TRBD1	TRBV18	15	TRBJ2-3
CASRRQGGTDTQYF	TGTGCCAGCAGGCGACAGGGCGGGACAGATACGCAGTATTTT	few	TRBD1	TRBV12-3/TRBV12-4	14	TRBJ2-3
CASSFPLRGGPSDTQYF	TGTGCCAGCAGCTTTCCTTTGAGGGGGGGGCCATCAGATACGCAGTATTTT	few	.	TRBV7-9	17	TRBJ2-3
CASSWDGSNTEAFF	TGCGCCAGCAGCTGGGACGGGTCGAACACTGAAGCTTTCTTT	.	.	TRBV5-1	14	TRBJ1-1
CASSYADRFSYEQYF	TGTGCCAGCAGTTACGCGGACAGGTTCTCCTACGAGCAGTACTTC	.	TRBD1	TRBV6-5	15	TRBJ2-7
CASSLGTGGVTQYF	TGTGCCAGCAGTTTAGGTACAGGGGGCGTTACGCAGTATTTT	many	TRBD1	TRBV12-3/TRBV12-4	14	TRBJ2-3
CASSARQGGRGNEKLFF	TGTGCCAGCAGTGCCCGTCAGGGCGGACGGGGCAATGAAAAACTGTTTTTT	.	.	TRBV6-6	17	TRBJ1-4
CASSLGLKRPQETQYF	TGTGCCAGCAGCTTGGGCCTCAAGCGGCCCCAAGAGACCCAGTACTTC	few	.	TRBV5-6	16	TRBJ2-5
CASSHDPGRETQYF	TGTGCCAGCAGCCATGACCCAGGGAGAGAGACCCAGTACTTC	many	.	TRBV7-8	14	TRBJ2-5
CASSLYGGDSYNEQFF	TGCGCCAGCAGCTTGTACGGCGGGGACTCCTACAATGAGCAGTTCTTC	few	.	TRBV5-1	16	TRBJ2-1
CATSGETLLDTQYF	TGTGCCACCAGTGGCGAGACCCTATTAGATACGCAGTATTTT	few	.	TRBV24-1	14	TRBJ2-3
CSARDELAGLQETQYF	TGCAGTGCTAGAGATGAACTAGCGGGTCTTCAAGAGACCCAGTACTTC	many	TRBD2	TRBV20-1	16	TRBJ2-5
CASSGTPYNEQFF	TGTGCCAGCAGCGGGACTCCCTACAATGAGCAGTTCTTC	.	.	TRBV7-9	13	TRBJ2-1
CASSLVGGRARNEQFF	TGCGCCAGCAGCTTGGTTGGCGGGAGGGCCCGGAATGAGCAGTTCTTC	few	TRBD2	TRBV5-1	16	TRBJ2-1
CASSPGGRSEQYF	TGTGCCAGCTCACCTGGCGGGAGAAGCGAGCAGTACTTC	.	TRBD2	TRBV18	13	TRBJ2-7
CASSPTSTVYNEQFF	TGTGCCAGCTCACCGACCTCGACAGTATACAATGAGCAGTTCTTC	.	.	TRBV18	15	TRBJ2-1
CASSLRTSEKGRAQYF	TGTGCCAGCAGTTTACGGACTAGCGAGAAAGGACGGGCCCAGTACTTC	.	TRBD2	TRBV5-4	16	TRBJ2-5
CASSFIWTGSNTGELFF	TGTGCCAGCAGCTTTATTTGGACAGGGAGCAACACCGGGGAGCTGTTTTTT	.	TRBD1	TRBV11-1	17	TRBJ2-2
CAIADVRGEQYF	TGTGCCATCGCGGACGTTCGGGGCGAGCAGTACTTC	.	.	TRBV19	12	TRBJ2-7
CASSPRRDRVQETQYF	TGTGCCAGCTCACCACGTCGAGACAGGGTCCAGGAGACCCAGTACTTC	.	TRBD1	TRBV18	16	TRBJ2-5
CASSGTHRDRQETQYF	TGTGCCAGCAGCGGGACCCACCGGGACAGACAAGAGACCCAGTACTTC	few	TRBD1	TRBV7-8	16	TRBJ2-5
CASSFQGESYGYTF	TGCGCCAGCAGCTTCCAGGGGGAGAGTTATGGCTACACCTTC	.	TRBD1	TRBV5-1	14	TRBJ1-2
CASSPGQSQETQYF	TGCGCCAGCAGCCCCGGACAGTCCCAAGAGACCCAGTACTTC	many	.	TRBV5-1	14	TRBJ2-5
CATSESAAVEGGNQPQHF	TGTGCCACCAGTGAGTCCGCCGCGGTTGAGGGCGGTAATCAGCCCCAGCATTTT	.	.	TRBV24-1	18	TRBJ1-5